This is a list of T cell receptor beta chains from one sample in a study of blood T cell repertoires in COVID-19. The method was immunoSEQ multiplex PCR; TCRdb's version includes in-frame clones alone and lacks a portion of them. The sample shows 200,000 to 300,000 clones, 80% to 90% of them seen only once. The sequencing input was peripheral blood. The receptors were sampled from a man at least 80 years old with acute or convalescent COVID-19. Both conserved end residues are trimmed from each CDR3. The order of the fields is J gene, V gene, CDR3 protein.

TRBJ2-4 | TRBV9 | ASSVGRGSKNIQY
TRBJ2-1 | TRBV19 | ASSIDRDRYNEQF
TRBJ1-2 | TRBV14 | ASSQGFPGQGIHGYT
TRBJ1-2 | TRBV12-3/TRBV12-4 | ASSLRQGYGYT
TRBJ1-4 | TRBV5-6 | ASMGTGRKLF
TRBJ2-7 | TRBV6-5 | ASSKRTEPYEQY
TRBJ2-2 | TRBV19 | ASNALGQTTNTGELF
TRBJ1-1 | TRBV11-1 | ASSFSVNTEAF
TRBJ2-7 | TRBV6-5 | ACSSTSGSSYEQY
TRBJ1-4 | TRBV4-2 | ASSRGSPTNEKLF
TRBJ1-2 | TRBV24-1 | ATSDPDYGYT
TRBJ1-1 | TRBV7-9 | ASSQTGGTTEAF
TRBJ1-6 | TRBV7-8 | ASSLEGRVENSPLH
TRBJ1-1 | TRBV3-1/TRBV3-2 | ASTIGQGAGTEAF
TRBJ1-6 | TRBV12-3/TRBV12-4 | ASSSLSNSPLH
TRBJ2-3 | TRBV6-6 | ASISSGGLTDTQY
TRBJ2-2 | TRBV7-3 | ASSTTGTSNTGELF